This T cell receptor (beta chain) was recorded in a study of cytomegalovirus exposure and HLA in healthy donors. Germline-derived CDR1 and CDR2 are MGHRA and YSYEKL. Trimming shortened V by 1 base and J by 6 bases, and 12 bases separated the two germline ends. The CDR3 is 15 residues long. Those who donated were healthy bone marrow donors. Primers for the PCR totalled 60 Vbeta and 13 Jbeta. The table came from immunoSEQ multiplex PCR; TCRdb's copy has only in-frame clones and leaves some out. The sample contains over 150,000 clones, roughly 77% of which appear only once. Study-level findings and limits: Later genetic work tied a missense DCLRE1C variant to beta-chain V and J trimming. In vitro assays verified that three CMV-associated chains recognized CMV antigens specifically.

In the case of this clone: What it binds is not known.

This receptor was taken from a man aged 30 to 39 in good health and CMV-seropositive. The genes are TRBV4-1 and TRBJ2-2; TRBD1 might be the D (6 bases). The sequencing sample was made of PBMCs. The CDR3 spells CASSQAGAGAGELFF. CDR3 DNA: TGCGCCAGCAGCCAAGCAGGGGCCGGGGCCGGGGAGCTGTTTTTT.